The 12 T cell receptor beta chains reported below all come from one sample, sequenced in a study of blood T cell repertoires in COVID-19. Here immunoSEQ multiplex PCR was the method, and the copy in TCRdb shows in-frame clones only, minus some. The sample has fewer than 400,000 clones; around 90% are singletons. The specimen sequenced was PBMCs or T cells enriched from blood (not recorded which). These receptors were taken from a woman aged 25 to 39 who had recovered from COVID-19.

The genes are TRBV6-5 and TRBJ1-2, with D tentatively TRBD1 (6 bases). CDR1 MNHEY and CDR2 SVGAGI come from the germline V gene. V lost 6 bases, J lost 0 bases, and 11 bases lay in between. The CDR3 consists of 14 residues. CDR3 DNA: TGTGCCAGCAGGTACAGGGAGCCTAACTATGGCTACACCTTC. This encodes CASRYREPNYGYTF.

The chain has TRBV9 and TRBJ2-2; no clear D gene. The CDR3 is 14 residues long. Germline values: CDR1 SGDLS, CDR2 YYNGEE. Trimming stripped 6 bases from V and 2 bases from J, with 11 bases between. CDR3 DNA: TGTGCCAGCACCCCTAATGTTAACACCGGGGAGCTGTTTTTT. This gives the protein CASTPNVNTGELFF.

The chain links TRBV11-2 to TRBJ1-5; D uncertain. V lost 1 base and J lost 0, with 4 bases in between. Germline V gives CDR1 SGHAT, CDR2 FQNNGV. The CDR3 has 14 amino acids. In DNA, the CDR3 is TGTGCCAGCAGCTTAGGTCTTAGCAATCAGCCCCAGCATTTT. Protein product: CASSLGLSNQPQHF.

The genes are TRBV6-5 and TRBJ2-3, with TRBD2 matching over 7 bases. The V segment lost 7 bases and the J segment 0 bases; nucleotides outside the gene matches: 7. Germline CDR1 MNHEY, CDR2 SVGAGI. This CDR3 spans 15 amino acids. CDR3 nucleotide sequence: TGTGCCAGCACCGAGGCGGGAGTAAGCACAGATACGCAGTATTTT. It translates to CASTEAGVSTDTQYF.

This clone was seen only a few times. The V call is TRBV5-1, the J call TRBJ1-5, with TRBD1 matching 7 bases. The CDR3 length is 15 residues. J gave up 5 bases and V 2 bases, and 7 bases lay outside the gene matches. Germline V gene data show CDR1 as SGHRS and CDR2 as YFSETQ. The CDR3, as DNA: TGCGCCAGCAGCTTAGGGGGCCGAAAAGATCAGCCCCAGCATTTT. Residues: CASSLGGRKDQPQHF.

J is TRBJ1-1 and V is TRBV5-4; D is uncertain. Trimming shortened V by 3 bases and J by 8 bases, and 8 bases separated the two germline ends. The CDR3 has 11 amino acids. Germline V gene sequence: CDR1 SGHNT, CDR2 YYREEE (reference sequence). Written as DNA, the CDR3 is TGTGCCAGCAGCTCGGGGATGGAAGCTTTCTTT. Translating gives CASSSGMEAFF.

The rearrangement joins TRBV27 to TRBJ2-7; D might be TRBD1 (6 bases). V was shortened by 6 bases and J by 4 bases, with 16 bases between the two germline ends. The CDR3 runs 14 residues. Germline values: CDR1 MNHEY, CDR2 SMNVEV (reference sequence). CDR3 loop: CASRPGQKRYEQYF. The CDR3 DNA reads as TGTGCCAGCAGGCCGGGACAAAAACGGTACGAGCAGTACTTC.

This chain links TRBV28 with TRBJ2-7, with D perhaps matching TRBD2 (6 bases). The CDR3 totals 13 residues. The V and J ends lost 6 bases and 1 base respectively, with 10 bases between them. The germline gives CDR1 MDHEN, CDR2 SYDVKM. The CDR3 protein is CASSPGASYEQYF. CDR3 nucleotides: TGTGCCAGCAGCCCGGGAGCTTCCTACGAGCAGTACTTC.

This rearrangement joins TRBV9 to TRBJ1-1, with D unresolved. V was trimmed by 4 bases and J by 4 bases, leaving 8 bases between them. Germline V CDR1 and CDR2: SGDLS, YYNGEE. This CDR3 is 12 amino acids long. Written as DNA, the CDR3 is TGTGCCAGCAGCTCCGAGGGCACTGAAGCTTTCTTT. It encodes CASSSEGTEAFF.

V and J are TRBV29-1 and TRBJ2-3; D gene ambiguous. Germline CDR1 SQVTM, CDR2 ANQGSEA. The CDR3 is made up of 15 amino acids. Trimming stripped 0 bases from V and 0 bases from J, with 10 bases between. This CDR3 reads CSVEEYGGSTDTQYF. The CDR3 DNA reads as TGCAGCGTTGAAGAATACGGCGGTAGCACAGATACGCAGTATTTT.

The V call is TRBV5-1, the J call TRBJ2-1; weak D call: TRBD1 (6 bases). The CDR3 is made up of 14 amino acids. Trimming pared 4 bases from V and 7 bases from J, leaving 15 bases between. Germline CDR1 SGHRS, CDR2 YFSETQ. CDR3 residues: CASSTAGEGNEQFF. CDR3 DNA: TGCGCCAGCAGCACAGCAGGGGAAGGGAATGAGCAGTTCTTC. The full variable domain, its missing parts supplied by reference TRBV5-1 and TRBJ2-1, is KAGVTQTPRYLIKTRGQQVTLSCSPISGHRSVSWYQQTPGQGLQFLFEYFSETQRNKGNFPGRFSGRQFSNSRSEMNVSTLELGDSALYLCASSTAGEGNEQFFGPGTRLTVL.

The table lists this clone with a count of one. The chain recombines TRBV18 with TRBJ1-4; D is unclear. The CDR3 is made up of 13 amino acids. Germline CDR1 and CDR2: KGHSH and LQKENI. The ends were cut back, 6 bases at V and 8 bases at J, with 13 bases in the middle. CDR3 in amino acids: CASSRERGEKLFF. For the CDR3, the DNA is TGTGCCAGCTCTCGGGAGCGTGGGGAAAAACTGTTTTTT.